This note documents a single T cell receptor beta chain sequence. This clone was counted once. This clone's antigen is unknown. The record has no base qualities; no much larger clone is one base away. This entry comes from a study of T cell responses to AZD1222 COVID-19 vaccine listed by TCRdb under 2021. As for the study more broadly: A total of approximately 240 trial participants underwent TCR sequencing, of whom nearly 210 had received two doses of AZD1222 and roughly 26 had received two doses of the MenACWY control vaccine. Enrollment into the trials was organized by age into subgroups of 18-55, 56-69 and 70-plus years, and those subgroups contained roughly 160, 29 and 62 TCR-sequenced participants, respectively. Broad study findings and their caveats: After two AZD1222 doses, spike-specific TCR breadth and depth were significantly higher than at day 0 and than in MenACWY recipients. Because no samples from the day 14 peak response were available, repertoires could be characterized only after the peak T cell response. Nearly half of unique spike-specific TCRs reportedly recognized epitopes outside regions mutated in the B.1.351 and B.1.1.7 variants. Most participants were white British and females outnumbered males, and the authors suggested that clonal diversity may have been underestimated. The whole spike protein was spanned by vaccine-associated CD4 TCRs, and dominant responses were seen in regions 160-218 and 743-854. Conclusions about previously exposed vaccinees are limited, since just a handful of AZD1222 recipients were seropositive for SARS-CoV-2 at baseline. In the small 56-69-year group, the increase in depth fell short of significance, most likely because of low power.

The CDR3 regions of human TCRbeta chains were subjected to immunosequencing. The study's processing was this. TCRs in the repertoires were compared against a reference library of SARS-CoV-2-specific TCRs that had been generated with the MIRA antigen-specificity platform. Breadth was defined as the fraction of unique TCRs that were SARS-CoV-2-associated, and depth was defined as the fraction of total T cells that were SARS-CoV-2-associated. Each spike-specific TCR was assigned to its reactive spike region and to a CD4 or CD8 class using the MIRA data. Log10-transformed breadth and depth values were compared by one-way ANOVA with Sidak's multiple comparisons tests. TCRdb obtained this table from immuneACCESS and retained in-frame rearrangements with V and J assigned. These tables miss some clones; where compared with another copy, unresolved V genes account for less than half of the shortfall, and the remainder is unexplained. V, J and clone size derive from that table, while D and trimming were established from the DNA sequence. This sample holds tens of thousands of clones; 85% to 90% were observed only once. The ten largest clones capture approximately 5% of the sample.

The sample's time point label is to be understood as: about 28 days (+/-7) after the second vaccine dose. Because spike-specific TCR depth and breadth did not differ between the two schedules, AZD1222 recipients who got a second dose at roughly 4 weeks were pooled with those who got a second dose at roughly 12 weeks. Vaccinee samples were obtained from the UK trials COV001 and COV002, which included a single-blind randomized controlled phase 2/3 trial of AZD1222 (ChAdOx1 nCoV-19) in healthy adults. For TCRbeta chain sequencing, PBMC samples were collected from trial participants at day 0 and at day 28 after the second dose. For CDR1 and CDR2, the germline V gene lists SQVTM and ANQGSEA. The junction shows trimming of 0 bases on V and 12 bases on J, and the gene matches do not reach 8 bases of it. Including the terminal cysteine and phenylalanine, the CDR3 comprises 13 residues. Solely the CDR3 DNA is kept, with 39 bases framed from the first base.

The TCR comes from an adult who received the AZD1222 COVID-19 vaccine. The source was peripheral blood, collected 28 days after the second AZD1222 dose. The receptor chain draws on TRBV29-1 and TRBJ2-1; 7 bases in the middle match TRBD2. The CDR3 protein: CSVEESAGRGQFF. At the DNA level, the sequence is TGCAGCGTTGAAGAATCGGCGGGGAGGGGGCAGTTCTTC.